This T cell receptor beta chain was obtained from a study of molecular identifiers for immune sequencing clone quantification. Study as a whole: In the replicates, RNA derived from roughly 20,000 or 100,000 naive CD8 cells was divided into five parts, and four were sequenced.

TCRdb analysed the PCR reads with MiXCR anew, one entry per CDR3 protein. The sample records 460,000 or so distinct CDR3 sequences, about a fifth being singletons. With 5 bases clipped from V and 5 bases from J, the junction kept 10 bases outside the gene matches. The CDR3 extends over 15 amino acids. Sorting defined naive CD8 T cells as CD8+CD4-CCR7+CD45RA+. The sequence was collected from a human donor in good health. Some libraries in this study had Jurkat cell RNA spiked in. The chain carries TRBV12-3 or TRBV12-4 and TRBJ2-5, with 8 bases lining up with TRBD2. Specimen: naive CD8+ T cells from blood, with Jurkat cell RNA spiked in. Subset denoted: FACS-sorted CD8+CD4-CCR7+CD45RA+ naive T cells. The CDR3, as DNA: TGTGCCAGCAGTGAATCGGGGGGGTTTTTGGAGACCCAGTACTTC. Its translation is CASSESGGFLETQYF.